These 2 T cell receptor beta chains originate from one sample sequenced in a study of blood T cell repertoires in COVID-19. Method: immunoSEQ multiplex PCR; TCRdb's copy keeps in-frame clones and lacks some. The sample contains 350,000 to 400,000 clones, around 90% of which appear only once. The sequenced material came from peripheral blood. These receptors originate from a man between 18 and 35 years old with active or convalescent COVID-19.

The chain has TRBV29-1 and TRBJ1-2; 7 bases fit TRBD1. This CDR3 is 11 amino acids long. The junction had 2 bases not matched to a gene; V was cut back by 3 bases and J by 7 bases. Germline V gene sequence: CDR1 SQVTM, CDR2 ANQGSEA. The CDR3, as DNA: TGCAGCGTTGAGGGGACAGCTGGCTACACCTTC. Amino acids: CSVEGTAGYTF.

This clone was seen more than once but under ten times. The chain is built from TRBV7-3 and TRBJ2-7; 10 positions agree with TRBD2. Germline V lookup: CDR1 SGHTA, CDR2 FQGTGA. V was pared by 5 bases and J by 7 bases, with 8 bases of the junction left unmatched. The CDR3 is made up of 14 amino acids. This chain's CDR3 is CASSPGLASMEQYF. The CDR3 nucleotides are TGTGCCAGCAGCCCGGGACTAGCGTCGATGGAGCAGTACTTC.